Below, 20 T cell receptor beta chains from the same sample are listed, as sequenced in a study of cytomegalovirus exposure and HLA in healthy donors. Vbeta (60) and Jbeta (13) primers were used in the PCR. Profiled with immunoSEQ multiplex PCR; TCRdb holds only in-frame clones, not every one. The data contain 100,000 or so clones, 81% of them singletons. The sample taken for sequencing was PBMCs. The receptors originated from a man aged 40-49 years in good health and CMV-seropositive.

The chain combines TRBV5-1 with TRBJ2-2, with D perhaps matching TRBD1 (5 bases). Germline V gene sequence: CDR1 SGHRS, CDR2 YFSETQ. With 0 bases removed from V and 6 bases from J, the gap between germline ends came to 6 bases. The CDR3 is 13 residues long. The chain's CDR3 is CASSLEGAGELFF. CDR3 nucleotide sequence: TGCGCCAGCAGCTTGGAAGGGGCCGGGGAGCTGTTTTTT. Drawing the rest from reference TRBV5-1 and TRBJ2-2, the complete variable domain is KAGVTQTPRYLIKTRGQQVTLSCSPISGHRSVSWYQQTPGQGLQFLFEYFSETQRNKGNFPGRFSGRQFSNSRSEMNVSTLELGDSALYLCASSLEGAGELFFGEGSRLTVL.

The chain combines TRBV5-1 with TRBJ2-3; D unclear. CDR3 length: 12 residues. Looked up from germline, CDR1 is SGHRS and CDR2 is YFSETQ. Trimming cost V 0 bases and J 6 bases, with 5 bases left between them. This CDR3 is CASSLVVDTQYF. CDR3 bases: TGCGCCAGCAGCTTGGTCGTTGATACGCAGTATTTT.

This chain connects TRBV9 to TRBJ1-3; tentatively, D is TRBD1 (6 bases). Trimming removed 0 bases from V and 0 bases from J, with 7 bases in between. This CDR3 contains 15 residues. Per the germline V gene, CDR1 is SGDLS and CDR2 is YYNGEE. CDR3: CASSVGTASGNTIYF. CDR3 in DNA: TGTGCCAGCAGCGTAGGGACAGCCTCTGGAAACACCATATATTTT.

The rearrangement joins TRBV6-5 to TRBJ2-2, with D unresolved. The CDR3 loop spans 15 amino acids. Deletions cut 8 bases from V and 0 bases from J, with 13 bases between. Germline CDR1 reads MNHEY; CDR2 reads SVGAGI. This CDR3 is CASQNYNSNTGELFF. Here the CDR3 DNA reads TGTGCCAGCCAGAACTACAATTCGAACACCGGGGAGCTGTTTTTT.

V and J are TRBV14 and TRBJ2-1; D remains ambiguous. Germline V gives CDR1 SGHDN, CDR2 FVKESK. The CDR3 is 13 amino acids. V lost 2 bases, J lost 7 bases, and 9 bases lay in between. DNA of the CDR3: TGTGCCAGCAGCCAAAACCTACAGAATGAGCAGTTCTTC. Translated: CASSQNLQNEQFF. The whole variable domain, remainder taken from reference TRBV14 and TRBJ2-1, is EAGVTQFPSHSVIEKGQTVTLRCDPISGHDNLYWYRRVMGKEIKFLLHFVKESKQDESGMPNNRFLAERTGGTYSTLKVQPAELEDSGVYFCASSQNLQNEQFFGPGTRLTVL.

This clone was observed a single time. In the same sample, other DNA sequences code for this CDR3. The rearrangement links TRBV4-2 to TRBJ1-3, with TRBD1 matching 8 bases. J gave up 3 bases and V 2 bases, and 6 bases lay outside the gene matches. This CDR3 has 16 residues. Germline assignment: CDR1 LGHNA and CDR2 YNFKEQ. As DNA, the CDR3 is TGTGCCAGCAGCCAATATGACAGGGGACTTGGAAACACCATATATTTT. Translating gives CASSQYDRGLGNTIYF.

The table lists this clone with many counts. The chain carries TRBV5-6 and TRBJ1-1; 8 positions match TRBD1. After removal of 2 bases from V and 3 bases from J, the junction contained 3 bases not matched to a gene. CDR3 length: 14 residues. Germline CDR1 and CDR2: SGHDT and YYEEEE. The CDR3 DNA reads TGTGCCAGCAGCTTCGGGACAGGCTACACTGAAGCTTTCTTT. Translating gives CASSFGTGYTEAFF. The full variable domain, completed using reference TRBV5-6 and TRBJ1-1, is DAGVTQSPTHLIKTRGQQVTLRCSPKSGHDTVSWYQQALGQGPQFIFQYYEEEERQRGNFPDRFSGHQFPNYSSELNVNALLLGDSALYLCASSFGTGYTEAFFGQGTRLTVV.

The rearrangement links TRBV29-1 to TRBJ2-7; TRBD2 aligns across 9 bases. The CDR3 extends over 13 amino acids. After removal of 5 bases from V and 2 bases from J, the junction contained 4 bases not matched to a gene. CDR1 and CDR2 (germline): SQVTM, ANQGSEA. CDR3 residues: CSVSGGLAYEQYF. Written as DNA, the CDR3 is TGCAGCGTTAGCGGGGGGTTAGCCTACGAGCAGTACTTC.

CDR3: CASSEGAGAYGYTF. Written as DNA, the CDR3 is TGTGCCAGCAGTGAAGGGGCAGGGGCCTATGGCTACACCTTC. The chain employs TRBV6-1 and TRBJ1-2, with TRBD1 as a possible D gene (6 bases). The CDR3 contains 14 residues. The germline V gene encodes CDR1 MNHNS and CDR2 SASEGT. Between the trimmed V and J ends, which lost 1 base and 4 bases, there was a span of 10 bases.

This chain uses TRBV6-1 with TRBJ1-1; 7 positions agree with TRBD1. V gave up 2 bases and J gave up 4 bases; unmatched junction bases: 4. This CDR3 has 14 residues. In germline, CDR1 is MNHNS, CDR2 SASEGT. CDR3 coding DNA: TGTGCCAGCAGTGAACAAGGGGGCCTCACTGAAGCTTTCTTT. It codes for CASSEQGGLTEAFF.

V is TRBV4-1 and J is TRBJ2-1; 7 bases are shared with TRBD2. CDR3 length equals 15 residues. With V trimmed by 0 bases and J by 9 bases, 8 bases remained unmatched. The germline V gene encodes CDR1 MGHRA and CDR2 YSYEKL. In DNA, the CDR3 is TGCGCCAGCAGCCAAGATCCGGGACTATCAGTTGAGCAGTTCTTC. Its translation is CASSQDPGLSVEQFF.

The chain couples TRBV5-8 to TRBJ2-7; D call uncertain. CDR3 length equals 13 residues. The V and J ends lost 0 bases and 3 bases respectively, with 7 bases between them. Germline V gene data show CDR1 as SGHTS and CDR2 as YDEGEE. CDR3 protein: CASSLGQSYEQYF. As DNA, the CDR3 is TGTGCCAGCAGCTTGGGACAAAGCTACGAGCAGTACTTC. The variable domain in full, with the rest retrieved from reference TRBV5-8 and TRBJ2-7, is EAGVTQSPTHLIKTRGQQATLRCSPISGHTSVYWYQQALGLGLQFLLWYDEGEERNRGNFPPRFSGRQFPNYSSELNVNALELEDSALYLCASSLGQSYEQYFGPGTRLTVT.

The V call is TRBV5-1, the J call TRBJ2-5; maybe TRBD1 (6 bases). V lost 4 bases, J lost 2 bases, and 12 bases lay in between. The CDR3 is 14 residues long. Germline CDR1 SGHRS, CDR2 YFSETQ. CDR3 sequence reads: CASSPGQVQETQYF. As DNA, the CDR3 is TGCGCCAGCAGCCCGGGACAAGTTCAAGAGACCCAGTACTTC.

V usage is TRBV5-6 and J usage is TRBJ1-1, with no clear D. V was shortened by 0 bases and J by 5 bases, with 11 bases between the two germline ends. CDR1 is SGHDT and CDR2 is YYEEEE in the germline V gene. The CDR3 is 14 amino acids. The CDR3 DNA sequence: TGTGCCAGCAGCTTGGGCCCGACGGGGACTGAAGCTTTCTTT. It is translated as CASSLGPTGTEAFF. The full variable domain, with the rest looked up from reference TRBV5-6 and TRBJ1-1, is DAGVTQSPTHLIKTRGQQVTLRCSPKSGHDTVSWYQQALGQGPQFIFQYYEEEERQRGNFPDRFSGHQFPNYSSELNVNALLLGDSALYLCASSLGPTGTEAFFGQGTRLTVV.

This chain joins TRBV2 and TRBJ2-1, with 7 bases aligning to TRBD2. J gave up 0 bases and V 2 bases, and 7 bases lay outside the gene matches. Germline CDR1 reads SNHLY; CDR2 reads FYNNEI. This CDR3 region has 17 residues. The CDR3 DNA reads TGTGCCAGCAGTGAATGGGTGGGAGGGAGCTCCTACAATGAGCAGTTCTTC. Translating it yields CASSEWVGGSSYNEQFF.

In regard to this clone: At one boundary the junction diverges from the germline segment, which might be a read error. The chain employs TRBV19 and TRBJ2-6; possibly TRBD1 for D (5 bases). Germline values: CDR1 LNHDA, CDR2 SQIVND (reference sequence). CDR3 size: 12 residues. In nucleotides, the CDR3 is TGTGCCAGTAGCAGTGGGGCCAACGGCCTGACTTTC. Translating gives CASSSGANGLTF.

In its sample, this clone was seen once. This rearrangement joins TRBV6-5 to TRBJ1-2; 7 bases align to TRBD1. Looked up from germline, CDR1 is MNHEY and CDR2 is SVGAGI. The CDR3 sequence is 15 residues long. V was clipped by 6 bases and J by 4 bases; unmatched bases: 11. The CDR3 region is CASSPPGQVFYGYTF. CDR3 bases: TGTGCCAGCAGCCCCCCCGGACAGGTGTTCTATGGCTACACCTTC.

The rearrangement joins TRBV19 to TRBJ2-7; TRBD2 might be the D (5 bases). Germline CDR1 and CDR2: LNHDA and SQIVND (reference sequence). This CDR3 comprises 16 residues. V was clipped by 1 base and J by 3 bases, with 16 bases between them. CDR3: CASSIASGTAVYEQYF. Here the CDR3 DNA reads TGTGCCAGTAGTATAGCCTCCGGAACAGCGGTCTACGAGCAGTACTTC.

This chain uses TRBV2 with TRBJ1-2, with TRBD1 as a possible D gene (5 bases). The V gene lost 5 bases and the J gene lost 10 bases, with 29 bases spanning the gap. The CDR3 contains 17 residues. In germline, CDR1 is SNHLY, CDR2 FYNNEI. CDR3: CASSWTSSTPRVSIYTF. The CDR3 DNA sequence: TGTGCCAGCAGTTGGACCTCGTCAACCCCCAGGGTATCAATCTACACCTTC.

The chain combines TRBV2 with TRBJ2-3; a possible D gene is TRBD2 (6 bases). Germline values: CDR1 SNHLY, CDR2 FYNNEI. V gave up 5 bases and J gave up 0 bases, with 15 bases separating them. This CDR3 is built from 16 residues. The chain's CDR3 is CASSSDGGSSTDTQYF. In DNA form, the CDR3 reads TGTGCCAGCAGTTCGGACGGAGGGAGTAGCACAGATACGCAGTATTTT.